A single sample is the source of the 29 T cell receptor beta chains below, sequenced in a study of blood T cell repertoires in COVID-19. Measured with immunoSEQ multiplex PCR; TCRdb has only the in-frame clones, and not every one. This sample has roughly 130,000 clones; about 83% occur once, and the top ten carry under 10%. The sample comprised peripheral blood. All receptors derive from a man aged 25 to 40 with COVID-19, enrolled during active disease.

The J gene is TRBJ2-7, the V gene TRBV29-1, with 9 bases matching TRBD1. Germline V gene sequence: CDR1 SQVTM, CDR2 ANQGSEA. The J segment lost 2 bases and the V segment lost 7 bases, leaving 3 bases of the junction unmatched. The CDR3 runs to 12 residues. The CDR3 is CSGRQGAYEQYF. CDR3 DNA sequence: TGCAGCGGGCGACAGGGGGCCTACGAGCAGTACTTC.

This sequence joins TRBV24-1 and TRBJ1-1; D is possibly TRBD1 (5 bases). Germline-derived CDR1 and CDR2 are KGHDR and SFDVKD. V was pared by 0 bases and J by 7 bases, with 17 bases between. The CDR3 contains 16 residues. The CDR3 is CATSDLRGGGSGEAFF. In DNA, the CDR3 is TGTGCCACCAGTGATTTGCGTGGCGGGGGGAGTGGTGAAGCTTTCTTT.

The chain uses TRBV7-2 and TRBJ2-7, with D perhaps TRBD2 (5 bases). V was clipped by 5 bases and J by 2 bases, with 19 bases between them. CDR1 and CDR2 (germline): SGHTA, FQGNSA. The CDR3 contains 16 residues. The CDR3 spells CASSKQLETAPYEQYF. In DNA, the CDR3 is TGTGCCAGCAGCAAGCAACTAGAGACGGCACCCTACGAGCAGTACTTC.

The chain recombines TRBV5-1 with TRBJ2-5, with 9 bases aligning to TRBD2. Germline assignment: CDR1 SGHRS and CDR2 YFSETQ. The CDR3 extends over 13 amino acids. J gave up 2 bases and V 6 bases, and 2 bases lay outside the gene matches. CDR3 in DNA: TGCGCCAGCACGACTAGCGGACAAGAGACCCAGTACTTC. This translates into CASTTSGQETQYF.

This sequence joins TRBV30 and TRBJ2-7; tentatively, D is TRBD1 (5 bases). With 3 bases removed from V and 0 bases from J, the gap between germline ends came to 12 bases. This CDR3 spans 14 amino acids. CDR1 is GTSNPN and CDR2 is SVGIG in the germline V gene (reference sequence). The CDR3 sequence: CAWRITGASYEQYF. CDR3 coding DNA: TGTGCCTGGAGGATAACAGGAGCCTCCTACGAGCAGTACTTC.

The rearrangement joins TRBV30 to TRBJ1-4, with D perhaps matching TRBD1 (6 bases). Per the germline V gene, CDR1 is GTSNPN and CDR2 is SVGIG (reference sequence). The CDR3 extends over 13 amino acids. The V end lost 4 bases, the J end lost 6 bases, and 12 bases lay between the germline ends. In DNA form, the CDR3 reads TGTGCCTGGAAGACAGGTCTTTATGAAAAACTGTTTTTT. It translates to CAWKTGLYEKLFF.

The chain links TRBV19 to TRBJ2-1, with TRBD2 as a possible D gene (5 bases). Germline CDR1 reads LNHDA; CDR2 reads SQIVND (reference sequence). The V and J ends lost 3 bases and 0 bases respectively, with 6 bases between them. The CDR3 is made up of 14 amino acids. CDR3 protein: CASSIGSSYNEQFF. Here the CDR3 DNA reads TGTGCCAGTAGTATTGGGAGCTCCTACAATGAGCAGTTCTTC.

The V gene is TRBV5-1, the J gene TRBJ2-7; TRBD2 matches 14 bases. V dropped 0 bases and J dropped 6; count of bases not matched to a gene: 8. The CDR3 loop spans 17 amino acids. Germline V lookup: CDR1 SGHRS, CDR2 YFSETQ. The DNA of the CDR3 is TGCGCCAGCAGCTTGGAAGGGACTAGCGGGAGTGGCTTCGAGCAGTACTTC. Translated: CASSLEGTSGSGFEQYF.

This clone was seen just once. This chain uses TRBV19 with TRBJ1-5, with TRBD1 matching 9 bases. The junction had 7 bases not matched to a gene; V was cut back by 10 bases and J by 3 bases. The CDR3 has 14 residues. Germline lookup yields CDR1 LNHDA and CDR2 SQIVND (reference sequence). CDR3 sequence (DNA): TGTGCCACAAGACAGGGGGTTTTCAATCAGCCCCAGCATTTT. Amino acid sequence: CATRQGVFNQPQHF.

This clone was observed a handful of times. The V call is TRBV28, the J call TRBJ1-6; unclear D gene. Deletions cut 4 bases from V and 7 bases from J, with 8 bases between. The CDR3 totals 13 residues. In germline, CDR1 is MDHEN, CDR2 SYDVKM. CDR3 sequence (DNA): TGTGCCAGCAGTTCCAGGCTGAATTCACCCCTCCACTTT. Its translation is CASSSRLNSPLHF.

Only a few counts were recorded for this clone. The chain employs TRBV19 and TRBJ1-6; D is unresolved. Germline V gene lookup returns CDR1 LNHDA and CDR2 SQIVND (reference sequence). V was trimmed by 2 bases and J by 8 bases, leaving 16 bases between them. CDR3 length: 16 residues. CDR3: CASSIFARKADSPLHF. DNA of the CDR3: TGTGCCAGTAGTATATTTGCCCGAAAAGCGGATTCACCCCTCCACTTT.

This rearrangement joins TRBV18 to TRBJ2-2, with D possibly matching TRBD2 (6 bases). The germline CDR1 and CDR2 sequences are KGHSH and LQKENI. There are 14 residues in the CDR3. Trimming cost V 6 bases and J 3 bases, with 11 bases left between them. CDR3 sequence (DNA): TGTGCCAGCTCGCCTAGCGTGTACACCGGGGAGCTGTTTTTT. It is translated as CASSPSVYTGELFF.

CDR3 sequence reads: CASRQAGTDTQYF. The CDR3 DNA reads TGTGCCAGTAGGCAGGCCGGCACAGATACGCAGTATTTT. The V call is TRBV6-5, the J call TRBJ2-3; D remains unclear. V was shortened by 9 bases and J by 1 base, with 11 bases between the two germline ends. This CDR3 is 13 amino acids long. Germline V gene lookup returns CDR1 MNHEY and CDR2 SVGAGI.

This clone was found a few times. J is TRBJ2-1 and V is TRBV10-2; TRBD2 agrees at 8 bases. The V segment lost 7 bases and the J segment 6 bases; nucleotides outside the gene matches: 8. CDR3 length: 14 residues. Germline CDR1 WSHSY, CDR2 SAAADI. The DNA of the CDR3 is TGCGCCAGCATGGGGCGGGAGGTTAGCAATGAGCAGTTCTTC. It encodes CASMGREVSNEQFF.

The J gene is TRBJ2-7, the V gene TRBV6-2 or TRBV6-3; TRBD2 aligns across 7 bases. Unmatched junction bases numbered 9, after V lost 5 bases and J lost 2 bases. The germline CDR1 and CDR2 sequences are MNHEY and SVGEGT. The CDR3 spans 15 residues. CDR3 in amino acids: CASSTDLGGAYEQYF. CDR3 nucleotides: TGTGCCAGCAGTACCGACCTGGGAGGGGCCTACGAGCAGTACTTC.

The chain combines TRBV19 with TRBJ1-5; TRBD1 agrees at 10 bases. CDR3 length equals 17 residues. CDR1 is LNHDA and CDR2 is SQIVND in the germline V gene (reference sequence). Unmatched junction bases numbered 5, after V lost 3 bases and J lost 0 bases. The CDR3 nucleotides are TGTGCCAGTAGTATGGGGACAGGGGTGTATAGCAATCAGCCCCAGCATTTT. Its protein product is CASSMGTGVYSNQPQHF.

This clone was seen just once. The genes are TRBV6-5 and TRBJ1-1; 8 positions agree with TRBD1. V was clipped by 2 bases and J by 1 base; unmatched bases: 0. This CDR3 has 14 residues. Germline CDR1 is MNHEY and CDR2 is SVGAGI. Here the CDR3 reads CASSYTGGNTEAFF. CDR3 DNA: TGTGCCAGCAGTTACACAGGGGGGAACACTGAAGCTTTCTTT.

This clone was recorded once. The chain joins TRBV6-6 to TRBJ2-7, with TRBD1 matching over 7 bases. Trimming removed 5 bases from V and 4 bases from J; junction bases left unmatched: 5. The CDR3 length is 13 residues. The germline gives CDR1 MNHNY, CDR2 SVGAGI (reference sequence). CDR3 DNA: TGTGCCAGCAGTAGCCTCAGGGGGTACGAGCAGTACTTC. Translating it yields CASSSLRGYEQYF.

In this sample, this clone turned up many times. The chain has TRBV6-4 and TRBJ2-3, with 12 bases identical to TRBD2. CDR1 is MRHNA, CDR2 SNTAGT, per germline. Trimming removed 3 bases from V and 3 bases from J; junction bases left unmatched: 4. CDR3 length: 16 residues. CDR3 residues: CASSDATSGSTDTQYF. CDR3 in DNA: TGTGCCAGCAGTGATGCGACTAGCGGGAGTACAGATACGCAGTATTTT.

The chain recombines TRBV9 with TRBJ1-5, with a possible D match to TRBD1 (6 bases). In germline, CDR1 is SGDLS, CDR2 YYNGEE. The CDR3 runs 15 residues. Trimming took 3 bases from V and 5 from J, leaving 15 bases between them. The CDR3 nucleotides are TGTGCCAGCAGCGCAGAGGGGGTGAGGGATCAGCCCCAGCATTTT. It encodes CASSAEGVRDQPQHF.

The chain joins TRBV28 to TRBJ1-1; D is unresolved. V was cut by 2 bases and J by 8 bases, with 9 bases left in between. CDR1 MDHEN and CDR2 SYDVKM come from the germline V gene. The CDR3 consists of 12 residues. The CDR3 region is CASSLRPREAFF. The CDR3 DNA follows: TGTGCCAGCAGTTTACGTCCCAGGGAAGCTTTCTTT.

This chain connects TRBV4-1 to TRBJ1-1, with D hard to call. The CDR3 is 14 amino acids. From germline, CDR1 is MGHRA and CDR2 YSYEKL. V was cut by 5 bases and J by 1 base, with 11 bases left in between. The CDR3 loop is CASSMARPNTEAFF. CDR3 sequence (DNA): TGCGCCAGCAGCATGGCCAGGCCGAACACTGAAGCTTTCTTT.

The rearrangement links TRBV10-2 to TRBJ2-7, with D hard to call. V lost 0 bases, J lost 1 base, and 13 bases lay in between. Germline V CDR1 and CDR2: WSHSY, SAAADI. The CDR3 sequence is 16 residues long. For the CDR3, the DNA is TGCGCCAGCAGTGAGTCGGGCAGATCAAATTCCTACGAGCAGTACTTC. It is translated as CASSESGRSNSYEQYF.

J is TRBJ2-7 and V is TRBV18, with 8 bases matching TRBD1. Looked up from germline, CDR1 is KGHSH and CDR2 is LQKENI. The V gene end was trimmed by 3 bases and the J gene end by 6 bases; junction bases not matched to a gene: 1. This CDR3 is 12 amino acids long. The CDR3 DNA reads TGTGCCAGCTCACCGGACAGGGCCGAGCAGTACTTC. Protein product: CASSPDRAEQYF.

The table lists this clone with a count of one. The chain is built from TRBV6-5 and TRBJ1-5, with unresolved D. The germline gives CDR1 MNHEY, CDR2 SVGAGI. The V gene lost 6 bases and the J gene lost 4 bases, with 7 bases spanning the gap. The CDR3 length is 12 residues. CDR3 bases: TGTGCCAGCAGGTCCCTAAATCAGCCCCAGCATTTT. Its translation is CASRSLNQPQHF.

J is TRBJ2-7 and V is TRBV28, with TRBD1 identical over 7 bases. This CDR3 comprises 15 residues. Germline CDR1 reads MDHEN; CDR2 reads SYDVKM. Trimming removed 6 bases from V and 5 bases from J; junction bases left unmatched: 13. CDR3 residues: CASSHTGRGFDEQYF. The DNA of the CDR3 is TGTGCCAGCAGCCATACCGGCAGGGGGTTCGACGAGCAGTACTTC.

This clone was detected a few times. The J gene is TRBJ2-5, the V gene TRBV10-2, with D unresolved. Germline V gene sequence: CDR1 WSHSY, CDR2 SAAADI. The V gene lost 3 bases and the J gene lost 3 bases, with 11 bases spanning the gap. The length of the CDR3 is 14 residues. CDR3 DNA: TGCGCCAGCAGTGAAAGAGGTAGCAAAGAGACCCAGTACTTC. Its protein product is CASSERGSKETQYF.

The V call is TRBV7-9, the J call TRBJ1-2; a weak D match, TRBD1 (6 bases). The V end was cut by 5 bases, the J end by 8 bases, with 12 bases between. The CDR3 is 12 amino acids. Germline-derived CDR1 and CDR2 are SEHNR and FQNEAQ (reference sequence). CDR3 sequence reads: CASSMGQVGYTF. The CDR3 DNA sequence: TGTGCCAGCAGCATGGGACAAGTAGGCTACACCTTC.

The rearrangement links TRBV2 to TRBJ2-7; the D gene is possibly TRBD1 (5 bases). Trimming removed 5 bases at V and 3 bases at J, with 5 bases between. CDR1 and CDR2 (germline): SNHLY, FYNNEI. CDR3 size: 11 residues. The DNA for the CDR3 is TGTGCCAGCAGTCAGGGCTACGAGCAGTACTTC. Its protein product is CASSQGYEQYF.